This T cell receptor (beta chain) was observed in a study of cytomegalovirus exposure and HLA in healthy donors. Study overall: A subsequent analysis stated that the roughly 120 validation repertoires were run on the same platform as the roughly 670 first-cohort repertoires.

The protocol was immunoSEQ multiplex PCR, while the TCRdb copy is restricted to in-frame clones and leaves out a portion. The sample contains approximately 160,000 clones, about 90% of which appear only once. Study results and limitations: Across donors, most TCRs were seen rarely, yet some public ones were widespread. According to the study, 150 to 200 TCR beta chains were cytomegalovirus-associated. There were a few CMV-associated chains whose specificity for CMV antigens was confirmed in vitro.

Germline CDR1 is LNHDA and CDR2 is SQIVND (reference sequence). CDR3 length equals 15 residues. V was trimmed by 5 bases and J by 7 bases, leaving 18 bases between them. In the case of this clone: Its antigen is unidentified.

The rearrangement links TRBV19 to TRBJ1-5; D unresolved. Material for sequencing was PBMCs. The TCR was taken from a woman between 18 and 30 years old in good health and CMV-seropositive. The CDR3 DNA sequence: TGTGCCAGTAGTGTCGGACCAGGTGGCGGGCAGCCCCAGCATTTT. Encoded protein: CASSVGPGGGQPQHF.